The clone carrying this T cell receptor (beta chain) appeared a few times. Its antigen is unidentified. This sample was included in a study of post-analysis software for immune sequencing data. Study-level points and caveats: Relative to controls, patients had about five TRBV segments at higher frequency, with TRBV5-6, TRBV5-1 and TRBV20-1 among these. Controls showed significantly higher normalized Chao1 diversity than did multiple sclerosis patients.

The TCR beta cDNA libraries contained unique molecular identifiers. The authors obtained about 520,000 cDNA molecules from about 0.94 to 9.7 million T cells. TCRdb reprocessed the PCR reads with MiXCR, giving one entry per CDR3 protein. The sample consists of 350,000 to 450,000 distinct CDR3 sequences, roughly 38% of them appearing once. The CDR3 is 12 amino acids. Per germline, CDR1 SGHVS and CDR2 FNYEAQ. V dropped 5 bases and J dropped 9 bases, with 11 bases sitting between them. This TCR derives from a girl aged 2 to 9 with multiple sclerosis. The chain has TRBV7-6 and TRBJ2-1; D perhaps matches TRBD1 (5 bases). Sequencing input: blood. The CDR3 sequence is CASSHLGVEQFF. Here the CDR3 DNA reads TGTGCCAGCAGCCACCTAGGGGTTGAGCAGTTCTTC. The full variable domain, its missing parts supplied by reference TRBV7-6 and TRBJ2-1, is GAGVSQSPRYKVTKRGQDVALRCDPISGHVSLYWYRQALGQGPEFLTYFNYEAQQDKSGLPNDRFSAERPEGSISTLTIQRTEQRDSAMYRCASSHLGVEQFFGPGTRLTVL.